This entry lists 2 T cell receptor beta chains sequenced from one sample in a study of shared T cell receptors in the human thymus. This table comes from immunoSEQ multiplex PCR, and its TCRdb copy is limited to in-frame clones, with some not included. Among approximately 660,000 clones listed, 85% to 90% were seen once. These data were also reused for a study on human thymus T cells.

Sequenced input: thymocytes. The receptor source for this set is a boy in the first two years of life with a congenital heart defect.

The rearrangement uses TRBV28 and TRBJ2-7; tentative D call: TRBD1 (6 bases). This CDR3 is 12 amino acids long. Per germline, CDR1 MDHEN and CDR2 SYDVKM. Trimming removed 5 bases at V and 4 bases at J, with 9 bases between. The CDR3 DNA reads as TGTGCCAGCAGTAGCGACAGGTACGAGCAGTACTTC. Residues: CASSSDRYEQYF.

The genes are TRBV5-6 and TRBJ2-7, with 8 bases fitting TRBD1. The CDR3 totals 12 residues. Trimming removed 4 bases from V and 7 bases from J; junction bases left unmatched: 4. CDR1 SGHDT and CDR2 YYEEEE come from the germline V gene. CDR3 protein: CASSKTGGEQYF. Here the CDR3 DNA reads TGTGCCAGCAGCAAAACAGGGGGAGAGCAGTACTTC. Variable domain in full (rest from reference TRBV5-6 and TRBJ2-7): DAGVTQSPTHLIKTRGQQVTLRCSPKSGHDTVSWYQQALGQGPQFIFQYYEEEERQRGNFPDRFSGHQFPNYSSELNVNALLLGDSALYLCASSKTGGEQYFGPGTRLTVT.